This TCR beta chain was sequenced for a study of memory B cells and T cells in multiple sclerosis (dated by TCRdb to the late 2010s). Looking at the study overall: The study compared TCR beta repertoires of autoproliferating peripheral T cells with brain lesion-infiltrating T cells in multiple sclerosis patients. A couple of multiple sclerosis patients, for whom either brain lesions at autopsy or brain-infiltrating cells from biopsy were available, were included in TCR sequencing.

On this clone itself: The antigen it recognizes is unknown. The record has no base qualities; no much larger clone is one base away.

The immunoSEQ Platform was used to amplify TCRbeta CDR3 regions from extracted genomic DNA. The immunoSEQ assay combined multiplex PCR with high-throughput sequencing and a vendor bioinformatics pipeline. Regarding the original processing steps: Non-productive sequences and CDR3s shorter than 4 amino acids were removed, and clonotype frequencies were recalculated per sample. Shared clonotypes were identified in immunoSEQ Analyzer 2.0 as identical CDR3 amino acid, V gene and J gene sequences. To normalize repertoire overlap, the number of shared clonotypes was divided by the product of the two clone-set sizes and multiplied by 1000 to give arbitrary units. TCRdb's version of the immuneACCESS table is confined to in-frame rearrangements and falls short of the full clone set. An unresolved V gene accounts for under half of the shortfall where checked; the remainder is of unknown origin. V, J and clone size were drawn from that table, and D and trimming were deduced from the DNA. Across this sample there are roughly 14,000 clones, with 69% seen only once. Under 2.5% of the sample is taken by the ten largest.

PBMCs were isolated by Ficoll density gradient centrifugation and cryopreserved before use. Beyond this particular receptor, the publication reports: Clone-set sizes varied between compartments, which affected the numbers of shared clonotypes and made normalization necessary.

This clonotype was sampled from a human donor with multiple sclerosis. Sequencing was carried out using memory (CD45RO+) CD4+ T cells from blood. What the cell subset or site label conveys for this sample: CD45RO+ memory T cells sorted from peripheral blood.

The CDR3 protein is CASRTDRHTEAFF. The DNA sequence reads TGTGCCAGCAGAACCGACAGGCACACTGAAGCTTTCTTT. The receptor chain draws on TRBV7-2 and TRBJ1-1, with TRBD1 tentatively as D gene (6 bases match). The CDR3 covers 13 residues, taking in both the cysteine and the phenylalanine. Only the CDR3 DNA stays, 39 bases, in frame from base 1. Cut back by 6 bases and 3 bases, the V and J ends lie 11 bases apart. Taken from the germline V gene, the CDR1 and CDR2 loops are SGHTA and FQGNSA.